This is a list of T cell receptor beta chains from one sample in a study of T-cell memory formation after mild COVID-19. Via MiXCR, TCRdb re-called the 5' RACE reads, giving one row per CDR3 protein. The sample comprises approximately 290,000 distinct CDR3 sequences, roughly a fifth of which are singletons, and 21% rests with the top ten. Material: PBMCs or a T cell subset sorted from them (not recorded which). The source is a man younger than 35 who had mild COVID-19 (a few samples of this study predate the infection). Cell type and time point are not known. Each CDR3 is given with its conserved first and last residue. Each record gives: J gene, V gene, clone size, D gene, CDR3 DNA, CDR3 protein. D genes are given only for firm matches. Size tells how often a clone was seen (once, few, many) or the class of an expanded clone, and some rows leave it out.

j_gene: TRBJ1-1; v_gene: TRBV4-3; abundance: few; d_gene: -; CDR3nt: TGCGCCAGCAGCCGCGGGGGGGACGGGAACACTGAAGCTTTCTTT; CDR3aa: CASSRGGDGNTEAFF
j_gene: TRBJ2-3; v_gene: TRBV20-1; abundance: few; d_gene: -; CDR3nt: TGCAGTGCTGGGCCGGGCGGCTGGATTACGGCAGATACGCAGTATTTT; CDR3aa: CSAGPGGWITADTQYF
j_gene: TRBJ1-1; v_gene: TRBV14; abundance: -; d_gene: -; CDR3nt: TGTGCCAGCAGCCTGGGAACCGACAACACTGAAGCTTTCTTT; CDR3aa: CASSLGTDNTEAFF
j_gene: TRBJ2-5; v_gene: TRBV24-1; abundance: few; d_gene: -; CDR3nt: TGTGCCACCAGTGATATACAAGAGACCCAGTACTTC; CDR3aa: CATSDIQETQYF
j_gene: TRBJ2-5; v_gene: TRBV6-1; abundance: few; d_gene: -; CDR3nt: TGTGCCAGCAGTGAAACGTTTCGAGAGACCCAGTACTTC; CDR3aa: CASSETFRETQYF
j_gene: TRBJ2-3; v_gene: TRBV20-1; abundance: -; d_gene: TRBD2; CDR3nt: TGCAGTGCTGACGGACTAGCGGGGAGCACAGATACGCAGTATTTT; CDR3aa: CSADGLAGSTDTQYF
j_gene: TRBJ1-2; v_gene: TRBV11-2; abundance: -; d_gene: -; CDR3nt: TGTGCCAGCAGCTTAGCCAGGGCAAGTGGCTACACCTTC; CDR3aa: CASSLARASGYTF
j_gene: TRBJ2-1; v_gene: TRBV4-1; abundance: many; d_gene: -; CDR3nt: TGCGCCAGCAGCCAACAGGACAACGATTACAATGAGCAGTTCTTC; CDR3aa: CASSQQDNDYNEQFF
j_gene: TRBJ1-2; v_gene: TRBV6-2/TRBV6-3; abundance: few; d_gene: -; CDR3nt: TGTGCCAGCAGTTACCCCGGCCCAAACTATGGCTACACCTTC; CDR3aa: CASSYPGPNYGYTF
j_gene: TRBJ1-5; v_gene: TRBV6-6; abundance: many; d_gene: TRBD1; CDR3nt: TGTGCCAGCAGCCCCCAGGGGGCTTGGGGCAATCAGCCCCAGCATTTT; CDR3aa: CASSPQGAWGNQPQHF
j_gene: TRBJ1-1; v_gene: TRBV4-1; abundance: -; d_gene: -; CDR3nt: TGCGCCAGCAGCCAAGATGGGTGGTTCACTGAAGCTTTCTTT; CDR3aa: CASSQDGWFTEAFF
j_gene: TRBJ1-1; v_gene: TRBV7-9; abundance: -; d_gene: -; CDR3nt: TGTGCCAGCAGCTTCGGGGTGGGCACTGAAGCTTTCTTT; CDR3aa: CASSFGVGTEAFF
j_gene: TRBJ2-1; v_gene: TRBV5-1; abundance: -; d_gene: TRBD1; CDR3nt: TGCGCCAGCAGCTTTTTACCGGGACAGGGTGACAATGAGCAGTTCTTC; CDR3aa: CASSFLPGQGDNEQFF
j_gene: TRBJ1-2; v_gene: TRBV6-6; abundance: few; d_gene: TRBD1; CDR3nt: TGTGCCAGCAGCCCGGGACAGGCTTTTAACTATGGCTACACCTTC; CDR3aa: CASSPGQAFNYGYTF
j_gene: TRBJ1-2; v_gene: TRBV3-1; abundance: -; d_gene: TRBD1; CDR3nt: TGTGCCAGCAGCCAAGAAGCAGGGGGCCGCGGCTACACCTTC; CDR3aa: CASSQEAGGRGYTF
j_gene: TRBJ1-1; v_gene: TRBV7-6; abundance: few; d_gene: -; CDR3nt: TGTGCCAGCAGCTTAGCGCTCGCAGGGATGAACACTGAAGCTTTCTTT; CDR3aa: CASSLALAGMNTEAFF
j_gene: TRBJ2-3; v_gene: TRBV7-2; abundance: -; d_gene: -; CDR3nt: TGTGCCAGCAGCCTTACCAGGAGCACAGATACGCAGTATTTT; CDR3aa: CASSLTRSTDTQYF
j_gene: TRBJ2-3; v_gene: TRBV10-3; abundance: -; d_gene: TRBD1; CDR3nt: TGTGCCATCAGCGGCGGACAGGGCGGGGATACGCAGTATTTT; CDR3aa: CAISGGQGGDTQYF
j_gene: TRBJ2-2; v_gene: TRBV7-8; abundance: -; d_gene: -; CDR3nt: TGTGCCAGCAGCTTTCCCGGCACCGGGGAGCTGTTTTTT; CDR3aa: CASSFPGTGELFF
j_gene: TRBJ2-1; v_gene: TRBV4-1; abundance: -; d_gene: -; CDR3nt: TGCGCCAGCAGCCCCTACTTGACGAATGAGCAGTTCTTC; CDR3aa: CASSPYLTNEQFF
j_gene: TRBJ2-1; v_gene: TRBV5-1; abundance: few; d_gene: TRBD2; CDR3nt: TGCGCCAGCAGCACGGGACTAGCGGGCAACAATGAGCAGTTCTTC; CDR3aa: CASSTGLAGNNEQFF
j_gene: TRBJ1-2; v_gene: TRBV5-1; abundance: -; d_gene: -; CDR3nt: TGCGCCAGCAGCCCCAGCGGGTCACCTAACTATGGCTACACCTTC; CDR3aa: CASSPSGSPNYGYTF
j_gene: TRBJ2-5; v_gene: TRBV12-3/TRBV12-4; abundance: -; d_gene: TRBD2; CDR3nt: TGTGCCAGCAGCTCCCCGGGGGGGCCGGAGACCCAGTACTTC; CDR3aa: CASSSPGGPETQYF
j_gene: TRBJ2-2; v_gene: TRBV12-3/TRBV12-4; abundance: -; d_gene: -; CDR3nt: TGTGCCAGCAGTTCAGATTTACGTGGGCATGGGAACACCGGGGAGCTGTTTTTT; CDR3aa: CASSSDLRGHGNTGELFF
j_gene: TRBJ2-3; v_gene: TRBV9; abundance: few; d_gene: -; CDR3nt: TGTGCCAGCAGCGAAGGGGGTATCACAGATACGCAGTATTTT; CDR3aa: CASSEGGITDTQYF
j_gene: TRBJ1-6; v_gene: TRBV11-2; abundance: few; d_gene: -; CDR3nt: TGTGCCAGCAGCTTAAGGGCCTTTACAAGGAATTCACCCCTCCACTTT; CDR3aa: CASSLRAFTRNSPLHF
j_gene: TRBJ2-1; v_gene: TRBV6-5; abundance: -; d_gene: -; CDR3nt: TGTGCCAGCAGCCGTCCTTTCTACAATGAGCAGTTCTTC; CDR3aa: CASSRPFYNEQFF
j_gene: TRBJ2-3; v_gene: TRBV7-9; abundance: -; d_gene: TRBD2; CDR3nt: TGTGCCAGCAGCCCAGGACTAGCGGGTATAATGAGCACAGATACGCAGTATTTT; CDR3aa: CASSPGLAGIMSTDTQYF
j_gene: TRBJ2-1; v_gene: TRBV19; abundance: few; d_gene: -; CDR3nt: TGTGCCAGTAGTATCGGCAGGATCGGGCAAGATGAGCAGTTCTTC; CDR3aa: CASSIGRIGQDEQFF
j_gene: TRBJ2-7; v_gene: TRBV5-1; abundance: -; d_gene: -; CDR3nt: TGCGCCAGCAGCGTGAGGGCAGGGAATTACGAGCAGTACTTC; CDR3aa: CASSVRAGNYEQYF
j_gene: TRBJ1-2; v_gene: TRBV4-1; abundance: few; d_gene: -; CDR3nt: TGCGCCAGCAGCCAACCGCGGGTGGGGGACGGCTACACCTTC; CDR3aa: CASSQPRVGDGYTF
j_gene: TRBJ2-1; v_gene: TRBV11-2; abundance: once; d_gene: -; CDR3nt: TGTGCCAGCAGCGCACAAGCGAATGAGCAGTTCTTC; CDR3aa: CASSAQANEQFF
j_gene: TRBJ1-1; v_gene: TRBV19; abundance: -; d_gene: -; CDR3nt: TGTGCCACCTACCGACCGAACACTGAAGCTTTCTTT; CDR3aa: CATYRPNTEAFF
j_gene: TRBJ1-2; v_gene: TRBV12-3/TRBV12-4; abundance: many; d_gene: -; CDR3nt: TGTGCCAGCAGTTCAGGGTACTATGGCTACACCTTC; CDR3aa: CASSSGYYGYTF
j_gene: TRBJ2-2; v_gene: TRBV5-4; abundance: -; d_gene: TRBD2; CDR3nt: TGTGCCAGCAGCTTGGACGGACTAGCGGGGGGGAGGATTCCCGGGGAGCTGTTTTTT; CDR3aa: CASSLDGLAGGRIPGELFF
j_gene: TRBJ2-5; v_gene: TRBV7-6; abundance: few; d_gene: -; CDR3nt: TGTGCCAGCAGCTTCCAGGTGGGAGAGACCCAGTACTTC; CDR3aa: CASSFQVGETQYF
j_gene: TRBJ1-3; v_gene: TRBV7-8; abundance: -; d_gene: -; CDR3nt: TGTGCCAGCAGCCGACTCGGCAATTCTGGAAACACCATATATTTT; CDR3aa: CASSRLGNSGNTIYF
j_gene: TRBJ2-1; v_gene: TRBV19; abundance: many; d_gene: TRBD1; CDR3nt: TGTGCCAGTAGGCCCGGGGACAGGGATTCCAATGAGCAGTTCTTC; CDR3aa: CASRPGDRDSNEQFF
j_gene: TRBJ2-5; v_gene: TRBV2; abundance: few; d_gene: -; CDR3nt: TGTGCCAGCAGTCCGACTAGTTTGTGGGAGACCCAGTACTTC; CDR3aa: CASSPTSLWETQYF
j_gene: TRBJ2-7; v_gene: TRBV20-1; abundance: -; d_gene: -; CDR3nt: TGCAGTGCTAGGGTCAGTTACGAGCAGTACTTC; CDR3aa: CSARVSYEQYF
j_gene: TRBJ1-1; v_gene: TRBV20-1; abundance: -; d_gene: -; CDR3nt: TGCAGTGCTCCTCGGGGGGGCGGATGGACTGAAGCTTTCTTT; CDR3aa: CSAPRGGGWTEAFF
j_gene: TRBJ2-7; v_gene: TRBV6-1; abundance: few; d_gene: -; CDR3nt: TGTGCCAGCAGTGAAGTTCGGACCTCCTACGAGCAGTACTTC; CDR3aa: CASSEVRTSYEQYF
j_gene: TRBJ1-6; v_gene: TRBV21-1; abundance: -; d_gene: -; CDR3nt: TGTGCCAGCCGACGGGGGTCACCCCTCCACTTT; CDR3aa: CASRRGSPLHF
j_gene: TRBJ2-5; v_gene: TRBV11-2; abundance: many; d_gene: -; CDR3nt: TGTGCCAGCAGCACTCCGCGGGTTTCAGAGACCCAGTACTTC; CDR3aa: CASSTPRVSETQYF
j_gene: TRBJ1-1; v_gene: TRBV12-3/TRBV12-4; abundance: once; d_gene: TRBD1; CDR3nt: TGTGCCAGCAGGCGAACCCTCGGGACAGGGAATGGATTAAACACTGAAGCTTTCTTT; CDR3aa: CASRRTLGTGNGLNTEAFF
j_gene: TRBJ1-2; v_gene: TRBV4-1; abundance: -; d_gene: -; CDR3nt: TGCGCCAGCAGCCACGAGGCAGGCAACTATGGCTACACCTTC; CDR3aa: CASSHEAGNYGYTF
j_gene: TRBJ2-2; v_gene: TRBV6-2/TRBV6-3; abundance: few; d_gene: -; CDR3nt: TGTGCCAGCAGTTACTCTGGTTTCGTTTCCGGGGAGCTGTTTTTT; CDR3aa: CASSYSGFVSGELFF
j_gene: TRBJ2-7; v_gene: TRBV7-2; abundance: few; d_gene: -; CDR3nt: TGTGCCAGCAGCTTAGTTGGCAGGGAGGTGCACGAGCAGTACTTC; CDR3aa: CASSLVGREVHEQYF